This record concerns one T cell receptor beta chain sequence. The data derive from a study of cytomegalovirus exposure and HLA in healthy donors. The CDR3 is 14 residues long. Trimming cost V 6 bases and J 3 bases; bases outside gene matches: 5. CDR1 MNHEY and CDR2 SVGAGI come from the germline V gene. PCR was performed using 60 Vbeta and 13 Jbeta primers. Using immunoSEQ multiplex PCR, the repertoire was profiled, and TCRdb retains in-frame clones only, with some absent. Altogether some 170,000 clones are present, roughly 79% being singletons, with the ten largest covering 1%. Sequenced sample: PBMCs. The source of this sequence is a woman in her thirties or forties in good health and CMV-seronegative. The chain carries TRBV6-5 and TRBJ2-1; TRBD2 aligns across 7 bases. This CDR3 reads CASSLAAYYNEQFF. Written as DNA, the CDR3 is TGTGCCAGCAGCCTAGCGGCCTACTACAATGAGCAGTTCTTC.